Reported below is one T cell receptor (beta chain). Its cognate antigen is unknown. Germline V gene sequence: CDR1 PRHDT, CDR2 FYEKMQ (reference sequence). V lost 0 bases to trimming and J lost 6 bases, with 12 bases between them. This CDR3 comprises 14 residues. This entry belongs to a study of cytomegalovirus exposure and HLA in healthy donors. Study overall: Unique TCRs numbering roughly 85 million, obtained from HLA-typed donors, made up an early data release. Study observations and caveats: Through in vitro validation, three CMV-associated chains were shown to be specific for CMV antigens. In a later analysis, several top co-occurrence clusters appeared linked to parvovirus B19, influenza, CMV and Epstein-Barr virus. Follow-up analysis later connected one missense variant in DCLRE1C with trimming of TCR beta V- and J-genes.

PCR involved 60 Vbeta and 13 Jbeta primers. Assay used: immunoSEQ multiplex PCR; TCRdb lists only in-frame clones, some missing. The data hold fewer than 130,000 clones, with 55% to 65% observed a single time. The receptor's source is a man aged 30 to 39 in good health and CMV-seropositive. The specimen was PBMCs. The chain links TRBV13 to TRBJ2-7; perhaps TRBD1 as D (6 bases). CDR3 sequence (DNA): TGTGCCAGCAGCTTAGGGGACAGTGAGGGCGAGCAGTACTTC. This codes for CASSLGDSEGEQYF.